Sequencing of this TCR beta chain was carried out in a study of response to subunit inactivated influenza vaccine. MiXCR, run by TCRdb on the RT-PCR reads, gives a single entry per CDR3 protein. The sample carries about 520,000 distinct CDR3 sequences, 6.5% to 8% recorded once. Comment on this clonotype: Antigen: not known.

This CDR3 region has 14 residues. Per germline, CDR1 MNHEY and CDR2 SVGEGT. Trimming removed 0 bases from V and 4 bases from J, with 10 bases in between. Study-wide results and caveats: The authors proposed limited new T cell recruitment per seasonal influenza vaccination.

V is TRBV6-2 or TRBV6-3 and J is TRBJ2-7, with D maybe TRBD2 (6 bases). The source material was PBMCs from blood, sampled less than 25 months after vaccination. This TCR came from a man between 45 and 75 years old who received an inactivated influenza vaccine. CDR3 sequence reads: CASSYSIGTYEQYF. The CDR3 nucleotides are TGTGCCAGCAGTTACTCAATCGGGACTTACGAGCAGTACTTC.